This T cell receptor (beta chain) was documented in a study of cytomegalovirus exposure and HLA in healthy donors (dated by TCRdb to 2016 to 2017). About the investigation overall: An earlier analysis of several hundred of the donors reported approximately 260 Gb of sequence data and some 110 million unique TCR beta sequences obtained from some 200 million T cells. About 300 gigabases of sequencing data and approximately 80 million unique TCR sequences were included in an early release covering around 600 HLA-typed donors. Of the 350 to 450 genotyped donors, more than 75% were placed in the genetic ancestry cluster associated with self-reported Caucasian donors. The study was designed to test whether signatures of past pathogen exposure could be identified by cataloging public T cell receptors. The study used immunosequencing to profile the T cell repertoires of hundreds of subjects and linked those repertoires to cytomegalovirus serostatus. In addition to the first cohort of 666 subjects, a separate validation cohort of approximately 120 different subjects was used. To predict cytomegalovirus infection status, the study brought together high-throughput TCR immunosequencing, statistical association of individual TCRs with disease status, and machine learning. In a later analysis, previously published TCR beta repertoires from about 670 donors were re-analyzed and high-resolution HLA genotyping was added so that TCR occurrence patterns could be studied. In the later analysis, no new phenotypic data were used to find candidate immune exposures; instead, reliance was placed on TCR beta sequences and their occurrence across donors. To decide whether each TCR beta V gene segment behaved as functional or pseudogenic, an earlier analysis of some 570 of the donors relied on high-throughput TCR beta sequencing. Alongside the repertoire data, information on donor age, sex, ethnicity and CMV serostatus was compiled. A later genetic analysis took genome-wide SNP genotypes for about 55% of the 666 donors and used that subset as a discovery cohort. All discovery cohort repertoires had been generated using a single sequencing platform. HLA typing covered class I and class II loci at four-digit resolution. Typing coverage differed by locus: A, B, C, DRB1 and DQB1 were typed in roughly 620-630 donors, DQA1 in about 560, DPA1 in 600 to 610, and DPB1 in around 490. Four or five DR-DQ haplotypes were handled as single units for association and clustering because linkage in the cohort was strong. On average, around 240,000 unique TCR beta nucleotide sequences were sequenced per donor among 398 genotyped donors of the cohort, with about 19% of those sequences being non-productive. General findings and caveats noted by the study authors: An earlier analysis of 587 of the donors showed that most TCR beta V segments appeared in productive rearrangements either about 87% or about 30% of the time, which broadly matched IMGT annotations. In a later genetic analysis, a missense DCLRE1C variant was associated with V-gene and J-gene trimming of TCR beta chains, and the association was replicated in an independent cohort. The authors suggested that the approach could potentially be generalized to other disease states and immunological phenotypes. Compared with the approximately 710-donor mean, donors in an Asian-associated ancestry cluster had fewer N-insertions in productive TCRs, according to a later genetic analysis. In a later analysis, several top co-occurrence clusters were reported to appear linked to parvovirus B19, influenza, CMV and Epstein-Barr virus. A further reported finding was that TCR beta sequences accurately predicted the HLA-A and HLA-B alleles for most subjects in the first cohort. In a later analysis, around 17,000 TCR beta sequences were associated with specific HLA alleles at a false discovery rate of 0.05. A cluster of highly shared sequence variants was judged likely to represent a technical artifact of the sequencing pipeline. In vitro tests confirmed that a few of the cytomegalovirus-associated TCR beta chains recognize cytomegalovirus antigens. A later analysis found that TCR association rates varied across HLA loci, with DRB1 alleles showing the most associated TCRs and HLA-C alleles the fewest. Fewer than 20 rarely observed V segments, including chromosome 9 orphons, were excluded from the earlier analysis of about 600 of the donors because counts were too low. Roughly uniform sequencing depth across donors was assumed in presence/absence analyses, although this assumption may not hold. While some public TCRs were present in many individuals, most TCR sequences turned up only very rarely across donors. The 87-base-pair reads could not distinguish some IMGT-functional V segments, including TRBV6-2 and TRBV6-3, so those segments were excluded. Because HLA typing was unavailable for some donors at each locus, only the typed subset was used in association tests. In a later analysis, most CMV-associated TCR beta chains were found to appear HLA-restricted, with HLA associations seemingly driven largely by CMV exposure. Correlated functional status among segregating V segments might reflect linkage disequilibrium, but an unknown experimental factor could not be ruled out. CMV serostatus was the only immune exposure information available for the cohort. Compared with equally common non-associated chains, HLA-associated TCR beta chains in a later analysis were more clonally expanded and had lower generation probabilities. The study listed over 150 TCR beta chains as associated with cytomegalovirus. Cytomegalovirus status was reported to be diagnosed by the classifier with high specificity and sensitivity in both the original and validation cohorts. In this cohort, only TCR beta chains were sequenced, and detectable features were limited by the absence of alpha or paired-chain data. Assigning TCR associations to individual alleles was difficult when HLA alleles, especially DR and DQ, strongly co-occurred.

As regards this clone: This clone's antigen is unknown. Base qualities are missing; no much larger clone stands one base away.

In total, roughly 670 healthy bone marrow donors made up the cohort. At the time of sampling, all cohort members were nominally healthy, though unrecorded immune exposures were likely present. The donor was CMV seronegative and was included in the group of over 300 seronegative cohort members. Every donor gave a peripheral blood sample, and the peripheral blood mononuclear cells from that sample were used for TCR beta sequencing. Genomic DNA was extracted from the blood cell samples with the Qiagen DNeasy Blood Extraction Kit. The CDR3 spans 17 residues, from the cysteine through the phenylalanine. Kept here is only the CDR3 DNA, which spans 51 bases and is read in frame from base 1. The germline V gene sets CDR1 to SGHVS and CDR2 to FNYEAQ. The germline ends are 13 bases apart after V is trimmed by 2 bases and J by 0 bases. Receptor libraries were prepared by the immunoSEQ multiplex PCR assay. A mixture of 60 forward primers for TCR Vbeta segments and 13 reverse primers for TCR Jbeta segments was used in the multiplex PCR. The CDR3 region of rearranged TCR beta genes was amplified from genomic DNA with a multiplex PCR assay. On the Illumina HiSeq System, the amplified TCR beta libraries were sequenced as 87-base-pair reads. The authors' pipeline ran thus. In a later analysis, roughly 80 million unique TCR beta chains were counted across the roughly 610 repertoires, and approximately 11 million of these chains were shared by at least two donors. To remove PCR and sequencing errors, raw reads were error-corrected and collapsed into unique sequences using a nearest-neighbor algorithm that merged closely related sequences. CDR3 sequences were aligned to IMGT reference sequences to assign V, D and J gene segments. For a sequence to be retained, a match of at least six nucleotides to both a V gene segment and a J gene segment was required. Rearrangements were classified as productive when the CDR3 lacked stop codons and remained in frame with V and J, and all other rearrangements were classified as non-productive. Following IMGT convention, CDR3 was defined as the stretch from the second conserved V-encoded cysteine to the conserved J-encoded phenylalanine. The earlier analysis of about 640 of the donors excluded any sequence lacking an unambiguous match to a single V gene segment. In an earlier analysis of approximately 550 of the donors, V segments were called functional above 56.7% productive rearrangements and were called segregating when the between-donor standard deviation exceeded 5%. To diagnose cytomegalovirus status from the catalog of TCR beta chain sequences, a statistical classification framework was built. In a later analysis, V and J genes were assigned by comparing TCR nucleotide sequences against IMGT/GENE-DB human TR gene sequences. In a later analysis, CDR3 sequences and most-parsimonious VDJ recombination scenarios were assigned using the TCRdist pipeline. In a later analysis, each TCR beta chain was defined by its CDR3 amino acid sequence together with its V-gene family, and reads lacking a unique V-gene family were excluded. A later analysis removed 500 to 600 highly shared, low-generation-probability nucleotide sequences to deal with suspected cross-contamination and a sequencing artifact. In a later analysis, a clonal expansion index was calculated for each public chain from normalized within-repertoire ranks of inferred template counts. A later analysis computed generation probabilities with a VDJ recombination model fitted to out-of-frame rearrangements, and checked the results against IGoR. In a later analysis, TCR-TCR, TCR-HLA and TCR-CMV co-occurrence was scored with hypergeometric tests, and a repertoire-size bias correction was applied to TCR pairs. To estimate false discovery rates, a later analysis permuted the HLA or CMV assignments 20 times. In a later analysis, co-occurring TCRs were grouped with DBSCAN, and TCRdist sequence similarity was added when clustering was performed within HLA-allele-positive subsets. For co-occurrence clustering, repertoires with fewer than 30,000 or more than 120,000 public chains were excluded, along with about five repertoires with anomalous nucleotide sharing. TCRdb provides this immuneACCESS table in a form limited to in-frame rearrangements. Some clones are lacking; in checked studies, under half of them reflect an unresolved V gene, and why the rest are absent is not known. From that table come the V and J calls and clone size; the DNA was used to work out D and trimming. Across this sample there are 220,000 or so clones, with roughly three quarters seen only once. The ten top clones hold about 1.7% of the sample.

Here the chain combines TRBV7-6 and TRBJ2-2, and the D gene may be TRBD2, 5 bases matching. The TCR was taken from a man aged 45 to 65 in good health and CMV-seronegative. What was sequenced was PBMCs. The CDR3 loop reads CASSLIRLHTNTGELFF. Read as DNA, the sequence is TGTGCCAGCAGCTTAATTCGACTACATACGAACACCGGGGAGCTGTTTTTT.